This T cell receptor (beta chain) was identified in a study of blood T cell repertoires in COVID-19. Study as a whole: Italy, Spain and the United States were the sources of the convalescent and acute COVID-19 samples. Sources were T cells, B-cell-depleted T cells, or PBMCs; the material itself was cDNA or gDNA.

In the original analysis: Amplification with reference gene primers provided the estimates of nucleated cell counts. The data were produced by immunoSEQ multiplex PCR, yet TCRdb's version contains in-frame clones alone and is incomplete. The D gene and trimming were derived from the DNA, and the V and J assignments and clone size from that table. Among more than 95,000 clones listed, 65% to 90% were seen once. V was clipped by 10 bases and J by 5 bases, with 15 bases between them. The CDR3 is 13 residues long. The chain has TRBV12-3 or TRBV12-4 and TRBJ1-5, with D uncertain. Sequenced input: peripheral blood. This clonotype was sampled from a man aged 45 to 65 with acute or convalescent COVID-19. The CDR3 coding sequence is TGTGCCACCAGCAAGGAGAAGTATCAGCCCCAGCATTTT. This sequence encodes CATSKEKYQPQHF.